What follows are 20 T cell receptor beta chains derived from one specimen sequenced in a study of blood T cell repertoires in COVID-19 (dated by TCRdb to the early 2020s). The library was made by the immunoSEQ multiplex PCR assay. This is the immuneACCESS table as TCRdb keeps it, with only in-frame sequences that have V and J called. A part of the clones is gone; compared with another copy, unresolved V genes explain less than half, and the rest is unexplained. This sample holds roughly 200,000 clones; about 83% were observed only once. 1.3% of the sample is taken by the ten largest. Specimen: peripheral blood. Receptors originate from a woman in her 30s with COVID-19, enrolled during active disease.

This chain connects TRBV30 to TRBJ2-3; 7 nucleotides agree with TRBD2. V lost 5 bases and J lost 4; bases outside the gene matches: 12. This CDR3 has 15 residues. The germline V gene has CDR1 GTSNPN and CDR2 SVGIG (reference sequence). CDR3 nucleotides: TGTGCCTGGGCACTAATAGCGGGCGAGGCAGATACGCAGTATTTT. This gives the protein CAWALIAGEADTQYF. Full variable domain (missing parts from reference TRBV30 and TRBJ2-3): SQTIHQWPATLVQPVGSPLSLECTVEGTSNPNLYWYRQAAGRGLQLLFYSVGIGQISSEVPQNLSASRPQDRQFILSSKKLLLSDSGFYLCAWALIAGEADTQYFGPGTRLTVL.

The chain employs TRBV6-2 or TRBV6-3 and TRBJ2-7, with 9 bases lining up with TRBD2. The CDR3 length is 14 residues. The germline gives CDR1 MNHEY, CDR2 SVGEGT. Germline trimming cut 3 bases from V and 6 bases from J; bases unmatched to any gene: 6. The CDR3 DNA follows: TGTGCCAGCAGTTATCATAGCGGGAGCGGCGAGCAGTACTTC. Its translation: CASSYHSGSGEQYF.

In its sample, this clone was seen a few times. This chain connects TRBV7-3 to TRBJ1-1; a possible D gene is TRBD1 (6 bases). The CDR3 extends over 13 amino acids. Germline assignment: CDR1 SGHTA and CDR2 FQGTGA. V lost 5 bases and J 0 bases, leaving 7 bases between the germline ends. The CDR3 sequence: CASSRTVNTEAFF. DNA of the CDR3: TGTGCCAGCAGCCGGACAGTGAACACTGAAGCTTTCTTT. Full variable domain (remainder filled in from reference TRBV7-3 and TRBJ1-1): GAGVSQTPSNKVTEKGKYVELRCDPISGHTALYWYRQSLGQGPEFLIYFQGTGAADDSGLPNDRFFAVRPEGSVSTLKIQRTERGDSAVYLCASSRTVNTEAFFGQGTRLTVV.

This chain uses TRBV29-1 with TRBJ1-5; TRBD1 might be the D (5 bases). Trimming took 6 bases from V and 2 from J, leaving 17 bases between them. The CDR3 totals 15 residues. Germline V gene sequence: CDR1 SQVTM, CDR2 ANQGSEA. CDR3 amino acids: CSVCLGGSGNQPQHF. In DNA form, the CDR3 reads TGCAGCGTCTGCCTGGGGGGTTCCGGCAATCAGCCCCAGCATTTT.

The count of this clone is one. The rearrangement links TRBV19 to TRBJ2-7; 7 positions agree with TRBD1. From germline, CDR1 is LNHDA and CDR2 SQIVND (reference sequence). The CDR3 length is 14 residues. J lost 3 bases, V lost 1 base, and 3 bases had no gene match. The CDR3 sequence is CASSIVRTGYEQYF. For the CDR3, the DNA is TGTGCCAGTAGTATAGTCAGGACAGGCTACGAGCAGTACTTC. The full variable domain, in which reference TRBV19 and TRBJ2-7 provide the parts outside the CDR3, is DGGITQSPKYLFRKEGQNVTLSCEQNLNHDAMYWYRQDPGQGLRLIYYSQIVNDFQKGDIAEGYSVSREKKESFPLTVTSAQKNPTAFYLCASSIVRTGYEQYFGPGTRLTVT.

This clone was found a few times. The rearrangement links TRBV23-1 to TRBJ1-1, with D perhaps TRBD1 (5 bases). TRBV23-1 has ORF status, its function being uncertain. The CDR3 length is 11 residues. Deletions cut 8 bases from V and 6 bases from J, with 10 bases between. The DNA for the CDR3 is TGCGCCAGCTGGGGGGGAGCTGAAGCTTTCTTT. This codes for CASWGGAEAFF.

The genes are TRBV5-1 and TRBJ1-2; 7 bases match TRBD1. The V and J ends lost 3 bases and 2 bases, in that order; junction bases with no gene match: 4. This CDR3 contains 14 residues. CDR1 and CDR2 from the germline V gene are SGHRS and YFSETQ. The CDR3 protein is CASSSSTGNYGYTF. CDR3 bases: TGCGCCAGCAGCTCGTCGACAGGGAACTATGGCTACACCTTC.

The CDR3 DNA sequence: TGTGCCAGCAGTTACTCCGGGTTGAGCGGTAACATTCAGTACTTC. It codes for CASSYSGLSGNIQYF. The chain couples TRBV6-2 or TRBV6-3 to TRBJ2-4, with a tentative D call TRBD2 (5 bases). The germline V gene has CDR1 MNHEY and CDR2 SVGEGT. V was trimmed by 0 bases and J by 7 bases, leaving 13 bases between them. CDR3 length equals 15 residues.

The V gene is TRBV19, the J gene TRBJ1-1; 8 bases are shared with TRBD1. Germline CDR1 LNHDA, CDR2 SQIVND (reference sequence). Trimming took 2 bases from V and 0 from J; bases not matched to a gene: 8. The CDR3 runs to 17 residues. The CDR3 here is CASSIKRSGGMNTEAFF. CDR3 nucleotides: TGTGCCAGTAGTATAAAAAGGTCAGGGGGCATGAACACTGAAGCTTTCTTT.

This chain connects TRBV28 to TRBJ1-5; tentative D call: TRBD1 (6 bases). V was trimmed by 8 bases and J by 6 bases, leaving 11 bases between them. This CDR3 comprises 12 residues. The germline V gene has CDR1 MDHEN and CDR2 SYDVKM. The CDR3 bases are TGTGCCAGCCAGTCCAGGGGTCAGCCCCAGCATTTT. It specifies CASQSRGQPQHF.

The sample holds one count of this clone. The chain joins TRBV28 to TRBJ2-2, with 7 bases aligning to TRBD2. The germline V gene has CDR1 MDHEN and CDR2 SYDVKM. Trimming cost V 7 bases and J 5 bases; bases outside gene matches: 16. The CDR3 contains 17 residues. The CDR3 loop is CASIHHQDRGGTGELFF. For the CDR3, the DNA is TGTGCCAGCATCCACCACCAGGATAGGGGAGGGACCGGGGAGCTGTTTTTT. The full variable domain, rest sourced from reference TRBV28 and TRBJ2-2, is DVKVTQSSRYLVKRTGEKVFLECVQDMDHENMFWYRQDPGLGLRLIYFSYDVKMKEKGDIPEGYSVSREKKERFSLILESASTNQTSMYLCASIHHQDRGGTGELFFGEGSRLTVL.

The rearrangement joins TRBV27 to TRBJ2-7, with a weak D call TRBD2 (6 bases). Trimming cost V 5 bases and J 2 bases, with 19 bases left between them. Germline values: CDR1 MNHEY, CDR2 SMNVEV (reference sequence). The CDR3 spans 16 residues. The CDR3 sequence is CASSPPTVTSPYEQYF. DNA for the CDR3: TGTGCCAGCAGTCCCCCGACAGTTACTAGCCCCTACGAGCAGTACTTC.

This chain joins TRBV5-1 and TRBJ1-2, with TRBD1 matching 7 bases. Unmatched junction bases numbered 11, after V lost 1 base and J lost 8 bases. Germline assignment: CDR1 SGHRS and CDR2 YFSETQ. The CDR3 is 15 residues long. DNA for the CDR3: TGCGCCAGCAGCTTGTCCCAACAGGGGAGGAGAGGCTACACCTTC. This translates into CASSLSQQGRRGYTF.

The rearrangement joins TRBV7-2 to TRBJ2-1; D is perhaps TRBD2 (6 bases). The CDR3 is 16 residues long. V was cut by 0 bases and J by 9 bases, with 18 bases left in between. Germline CDR1 and CDR2: SGHTA and FQGNSA. CDR3 nucleotide sequence: TGTGCCAGCAGCTTAGCGGTGGCGTCTTACGGGGGTGAGCAGTTCTTC. Encoded protein: CASSLAVASYGGEQFF.

The CDR3 DNA is TGTGCCTGGAGTGGTGGGGCAAGTCAGCCCCAGCATTTT. Encoded protein: CAWSGGASQPQHF. This sequence joins TRBV30 and TRBJ1-5; perhaps TRBD1 as D (5 bases). V was cut by 1 base and J by 6 bases, with 10 bases left in between. The CDR3 runs to 13 residues. CDR1 is GTSNPN and CDR2 is SVGIG in the germline V gene (reference sequence). The variable domain in full, with the rest retrieved from reference TRBV30 and TRBJ1-5, is SQTIHQWPATLVQPVGSPLSLECTVEGTSNPNLYWYRQAAGRGLQLLFYSVGIGQISSEVPQNLSASRPQDRQFILSSKKLLLSDSGFYLCAWSGGASQPQHFGDGTRLSIL.

This clone has just one count. V is TRBV18 and J is TRBJ1-1; 7 bases align to TRBD1. CDR3 size: 15 residues. CDR1 KGHSH and CDR2 LQKENI come from the germline V gene. V shed 5 bases, J shed 1 base, and the junction held 7 bases outside the gene matches. CDR3 protein: CASSEQGVENTEAFF. As DNA, the CDR3 is TGTGCCAGCTCAGAGCAGGGGGTTGAGAACACTGAAGCTTTCTTT.

The chain is built from TRBV7-9 and TRBJ2-5, with 9 bases that match TRBD2. The CDR3 length is 16 residues. Looked up from germline, CDR1 is SEHNR and CDR2 is FQNEAQ (reference sequence). Trimming took 1 base from V and 4 from J; bases not matched to a gene: 7. CDR3 residues: CASSLEGGRATETQYF. CDR3 DNA sequence: TGTGCCAGCAGCTTAGAGGGCGGGAGGGCCACAGAGACCCAGTACTTC.

This clone was counted between two and nine times. The chain carries TRBV30 and TRBJ2-7, with 9 nucleotides matching TRBD2. With V trimmed by 0 bases and J by 2 bases, 8 bases remained unmatched. Germline loops: CDR1 GTSNPN, CDR2 SVGIG (reference sequence). The CDR3 covers 16 residues. The CDR3 protein is CAWSVRLAGRTYEQYF. In DNA form, the CDR3 reads TGTGCCTGGAGTGTACGTCTAGCGGGACGGACCTACGAGCAGTACTTC.

This clone was observed a handful of times. V usage is TRBV29-1 and J usage is TRBJ2-7, with 9 bases lining up with TRBD2. The CDR3 is 12 amino acids. Looked up from germline, CDR1 is SQVTM and CDR2 is ANQGSEA. J lost 1 base, V lost 8 bases, and 3 bases had no gene match. The CDR3: CSTTSGSYEQYF. Here the CDR3 DNA reads TGCAGCACGACTAGCGGTTCCTACGAGCAGTACTTC.

The rearrangement joins TRBV7-9 to TRBJ2-1, with D possibly TRBD2 on 6 matching bases. V lost 6 bases to trimming and J lost 2 bases, with 20 bases between them. CDR1 is SEHNR and CDR2 is FQNEAQ in the germline V gene (reference sequence). This CDR3 contains 17 residues. CDR3 region: CASSFDRGLPTYNEQFF. Here the CDR3 DNA reads TGTGCCAGCAGTTTCGATCGGGGACTCCCAACCTACAATGAGCAGTTCTTC.